This TCR beta chain was obtained from a study of CD8+CD57+ T cells in acquired aplastic anemia. The overall study: Sorting CD4+ and CD8+ cells gave DNA averaging about 3.1 ug. Study-wide results and caveats: Patients showed no significant difference from controls in CD8+ Simpson's diversity.

CDR3 length: 14 residues. Germline V gene sequence: CDR1 DFQATT, CDR2 SNEGSKA (reference sequence). After removal of 4 bases from V and 3 bases from J, the junction contained 3 bases not matched to a gene. Patients chosen for sequencing had shown CD8+CD57+ cell expansion by flow cytometry. Among the patients, all had severe acquired aplastic anemia. TCR beta VDJ and CDR3 were profiled, and genomic DNA was the template. TCRdb re-analysed the reads in MiXCR, keeping a single row per CDR3 protein. The table includes under 200,000 distinct CDR3 sequences, about two thirds detected once. Concerning this clonotype itself: What it recognizes is unknown.

The TCR comes from a human donor with aplastic anemia. The sequencing input was sorted CD4+, CD8+, or CD8+CD57+ T cells (not recorded which) from PBMCs. V usage is TRBV20-1 and J usage is TRBJ2-1, with 10 bases that match TRBD2. The CDR3, as DNA: TGCAGTGCTACTAGCGGGGGTGACTACAATGAGCAGTTCTTC. Translation: CSATSGGDYNEQFF.